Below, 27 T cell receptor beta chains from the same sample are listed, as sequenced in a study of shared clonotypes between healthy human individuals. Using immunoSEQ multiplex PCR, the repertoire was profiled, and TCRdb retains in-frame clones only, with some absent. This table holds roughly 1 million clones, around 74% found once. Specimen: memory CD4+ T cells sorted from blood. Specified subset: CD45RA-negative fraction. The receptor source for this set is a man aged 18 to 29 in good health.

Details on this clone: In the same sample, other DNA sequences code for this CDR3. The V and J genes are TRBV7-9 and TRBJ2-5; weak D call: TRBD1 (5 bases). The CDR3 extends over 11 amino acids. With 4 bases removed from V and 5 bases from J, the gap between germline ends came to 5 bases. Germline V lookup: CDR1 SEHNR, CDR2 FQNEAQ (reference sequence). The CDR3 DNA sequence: TGTGCCAGCAGCTCAGGGGAGACCCAGTACTTC. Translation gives CASSSGETQYF.

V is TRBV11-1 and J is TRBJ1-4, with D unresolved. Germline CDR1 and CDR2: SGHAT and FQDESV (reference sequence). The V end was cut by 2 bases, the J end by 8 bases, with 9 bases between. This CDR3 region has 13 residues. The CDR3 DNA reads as TGTGCCAGCAGCTTATGGAGCGGGGAAAAACTGTTTTTT. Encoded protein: CASSLWSGEKLFF.

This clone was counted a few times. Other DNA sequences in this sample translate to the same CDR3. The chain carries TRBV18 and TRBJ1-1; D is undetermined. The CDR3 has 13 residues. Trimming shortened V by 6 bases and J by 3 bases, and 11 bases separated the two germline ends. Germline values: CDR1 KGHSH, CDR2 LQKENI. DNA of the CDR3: TGTGCCAGCTCCCCCGGCCAAGACACTGAAGCTTTCTTT. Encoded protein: CASSPGQDTEAFF.

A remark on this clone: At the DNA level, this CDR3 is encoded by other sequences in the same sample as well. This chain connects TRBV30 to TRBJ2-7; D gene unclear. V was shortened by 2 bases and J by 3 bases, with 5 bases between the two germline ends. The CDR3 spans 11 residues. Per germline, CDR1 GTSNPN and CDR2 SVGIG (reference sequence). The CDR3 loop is CAWSPNYEQYF. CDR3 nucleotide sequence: TGTGCCTGGAGTCCTAACTACGAGCAGTACTTC.

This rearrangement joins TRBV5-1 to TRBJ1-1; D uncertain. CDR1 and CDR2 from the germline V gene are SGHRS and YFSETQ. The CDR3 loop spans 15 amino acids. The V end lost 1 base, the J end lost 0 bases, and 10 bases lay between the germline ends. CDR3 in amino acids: CASSLLSSLNTEAFF. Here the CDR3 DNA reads TGCGCCAGCAGCTTGCTGAGCTCCTTGAACACTGAAGCTTTCTTT. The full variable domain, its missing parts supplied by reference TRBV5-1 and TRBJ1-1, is KAGVTQTPRYLIKTRGQQVTLSCSPISGHRSVSWYQQTPGQGLQFLFEYFSETQRNKGNFPGRFSGRQFSNSRSEMNVSTLELGDSALYLCASSLLSSLNTEAFFGQGTRLTVV.

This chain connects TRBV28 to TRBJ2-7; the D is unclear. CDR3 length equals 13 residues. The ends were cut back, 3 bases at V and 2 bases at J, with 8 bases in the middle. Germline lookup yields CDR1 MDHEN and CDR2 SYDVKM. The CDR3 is CASSFRLTYEQYF. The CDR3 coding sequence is TGTGCCAGCAGTTTCCGGCTTACCTACGAGCAGTACTTC.

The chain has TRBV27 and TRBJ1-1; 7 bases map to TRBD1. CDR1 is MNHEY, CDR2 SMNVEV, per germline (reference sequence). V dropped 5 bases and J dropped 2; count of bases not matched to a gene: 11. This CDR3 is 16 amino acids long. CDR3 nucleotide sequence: TGTGCCAGCAGTCCCTCCCCGGGACAGACAAACACTGAAGCTTTCTTT. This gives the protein CASSPSPGQTNTEAFF.

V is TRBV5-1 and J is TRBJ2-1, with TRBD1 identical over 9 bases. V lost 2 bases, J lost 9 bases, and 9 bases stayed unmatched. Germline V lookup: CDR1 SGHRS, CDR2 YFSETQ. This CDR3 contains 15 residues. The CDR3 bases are TGCGCCAGCAGCTTAGGGACAGGGAAAGGAGGTGAGCAGTTCTTC. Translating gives CASSLGTGKGGEQFF.

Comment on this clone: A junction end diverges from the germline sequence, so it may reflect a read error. The CDR3 here is CASSDTHTEAFF. As DNA, the CDR3 is TGTGCCAGCAGTGATACCCACACTGAAGCTTTCTTT. V and J are TRBV10-2 and TRBJ1-1; D is ambiguous. This CDR3 comprises 12 residues. Germline V gene lookup returns CDR1 WSHSY and CDR2 SAAADI.

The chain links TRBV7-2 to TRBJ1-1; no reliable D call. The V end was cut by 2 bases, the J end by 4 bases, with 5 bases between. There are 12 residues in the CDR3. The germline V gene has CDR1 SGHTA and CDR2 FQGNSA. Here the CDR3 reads CASSLFGTEAFF. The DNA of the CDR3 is TGTGCCAGCAGCTTATTCGGCACTGAAGCTTTCTTT.

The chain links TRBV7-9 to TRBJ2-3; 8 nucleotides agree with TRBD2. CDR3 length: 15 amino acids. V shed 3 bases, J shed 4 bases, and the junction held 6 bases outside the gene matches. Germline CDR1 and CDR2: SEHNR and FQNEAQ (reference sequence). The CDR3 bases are TGTGCCAGCAGCTTCTCCGGGGGGGATGCAGATACGCAGTATTTT. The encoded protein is CASSFSGGDADTQYF.

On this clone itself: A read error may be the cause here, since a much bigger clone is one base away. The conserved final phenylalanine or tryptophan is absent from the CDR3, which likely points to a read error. The CDR3: CASGLLEGYTL. CDR3 DNA sequence: TGTGCTAGTGGTTTGCTCGAGGGCTACACCCTC. The chain joins TRBV12-5 to TRBJ1-2; D is unclear. Germline V gives CDR1 LGHNT, CDR2 FRNRAP. The CDR3 loop spans 11 amino acids. The V and J ends lost 2 bases and 8 bases respectively, with 6 bases between them.

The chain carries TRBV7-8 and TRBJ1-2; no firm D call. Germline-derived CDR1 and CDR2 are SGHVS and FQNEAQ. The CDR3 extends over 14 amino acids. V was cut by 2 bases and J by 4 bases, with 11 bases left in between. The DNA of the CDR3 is TGTGCCAGCAGCTTAATGGGGTCCGGCTATGGCTACACCTTC. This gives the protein CASSLMGSGYGYTF.

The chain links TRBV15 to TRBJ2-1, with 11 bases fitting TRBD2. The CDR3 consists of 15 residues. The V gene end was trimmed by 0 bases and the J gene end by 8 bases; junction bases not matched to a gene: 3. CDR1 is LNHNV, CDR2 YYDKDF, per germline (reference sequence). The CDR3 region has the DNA TGTGCCACCAGCAGAGATGGACTAGCGGGCGATGAGCAGTTCTTC. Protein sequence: CATSRDGLAGDEQFF.

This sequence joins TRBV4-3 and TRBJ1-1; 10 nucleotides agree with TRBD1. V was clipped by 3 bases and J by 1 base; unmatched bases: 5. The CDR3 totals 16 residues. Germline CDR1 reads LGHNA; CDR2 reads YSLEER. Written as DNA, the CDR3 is TGCGCCAGCAGCCATTGGACAGGGGGACAGAACACTGAAGCTTTCTTT. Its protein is CASSHWTGGQNTEAFF.

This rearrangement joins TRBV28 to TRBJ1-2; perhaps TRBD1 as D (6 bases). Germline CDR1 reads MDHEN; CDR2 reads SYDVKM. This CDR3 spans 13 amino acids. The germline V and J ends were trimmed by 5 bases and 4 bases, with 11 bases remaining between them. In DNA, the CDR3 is TGTGCCAGCAGTCCGGACAGAAGCTATGGCTACACCTTC. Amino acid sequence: CASSPDRSYGYTF.

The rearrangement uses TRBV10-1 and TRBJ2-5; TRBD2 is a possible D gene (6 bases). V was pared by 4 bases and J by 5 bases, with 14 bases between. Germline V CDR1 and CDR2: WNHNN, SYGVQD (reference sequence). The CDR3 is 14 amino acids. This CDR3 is CASSVGGDLETQYF. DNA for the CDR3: TGCGCCAGCAGTGTTGGAGGGGACTTGGAGACCCAGTACTTC.

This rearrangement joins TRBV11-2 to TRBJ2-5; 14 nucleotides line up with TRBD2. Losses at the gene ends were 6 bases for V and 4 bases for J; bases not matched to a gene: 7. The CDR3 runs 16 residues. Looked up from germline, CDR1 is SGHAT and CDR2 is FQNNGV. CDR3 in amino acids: CASSFGLAGGTETQYF. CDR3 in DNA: TGTGCCAGCAGTTTTGGACTAGCGGGGGGCACAGAGACCCAGTACTTC.

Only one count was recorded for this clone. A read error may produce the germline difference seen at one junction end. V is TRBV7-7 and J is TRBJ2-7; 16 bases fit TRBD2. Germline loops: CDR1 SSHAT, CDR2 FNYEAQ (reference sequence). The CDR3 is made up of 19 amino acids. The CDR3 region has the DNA TGTGCTAGCAGTTTGAGAGCCGGGACTAGCGGGAGGGACTCCTACGAGCAGTACTTC. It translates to CASSLRAGTSGRDSYEQYF.

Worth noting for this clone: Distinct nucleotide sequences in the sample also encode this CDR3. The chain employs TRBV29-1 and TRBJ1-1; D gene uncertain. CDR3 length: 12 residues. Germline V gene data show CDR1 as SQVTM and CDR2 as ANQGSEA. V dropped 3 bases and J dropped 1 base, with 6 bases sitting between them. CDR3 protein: CSVDRGNTEAFF. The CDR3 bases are TGCAGCGTTGATCGGGGGAACACTGAAGCTTTCTTT.

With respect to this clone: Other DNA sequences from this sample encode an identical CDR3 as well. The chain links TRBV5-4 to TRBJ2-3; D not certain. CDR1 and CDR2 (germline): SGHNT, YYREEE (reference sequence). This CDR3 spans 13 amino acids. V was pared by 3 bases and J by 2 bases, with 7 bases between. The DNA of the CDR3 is TGTGCCAGCAGCTCCGTCAACACAGATACGCAGTATTTT. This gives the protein CASSSVNTDTQYF.

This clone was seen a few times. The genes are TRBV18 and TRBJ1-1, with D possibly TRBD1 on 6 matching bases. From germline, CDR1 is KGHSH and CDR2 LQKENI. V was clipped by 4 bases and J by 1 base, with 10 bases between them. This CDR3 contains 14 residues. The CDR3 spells CASSLGGTNTEAFF. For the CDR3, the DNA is TGTGCCAGCTCACTAGGGGGTACGAACACTGAAGCTTTCTTT.

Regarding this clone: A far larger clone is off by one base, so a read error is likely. The CDR3 coding sequence is TGTGCCACAACTGACGGGGCTAGTAGCAATCAGCCCCAGCATTTT. Residues: CATTDGASSNQPQHF. The J gene is TRBJ1-5, the V gene TRBV6-6; maybe TRBD1 (5 bases). The CDR3 has 15 amino acids. Germline CDR1 is MNHNY and CDR2 is SVGAGI (reference sequence). V dropped 10 bases and J dropped 0 bases, with 16 bases sitting between them.

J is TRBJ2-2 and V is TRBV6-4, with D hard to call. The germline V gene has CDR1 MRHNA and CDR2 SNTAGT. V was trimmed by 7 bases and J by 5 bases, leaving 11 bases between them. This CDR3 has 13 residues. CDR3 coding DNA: TGTGCCAGCACCTACGATGGGACCGGGGAGCTGTTTTTT. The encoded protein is CASTYDGTGELFF.

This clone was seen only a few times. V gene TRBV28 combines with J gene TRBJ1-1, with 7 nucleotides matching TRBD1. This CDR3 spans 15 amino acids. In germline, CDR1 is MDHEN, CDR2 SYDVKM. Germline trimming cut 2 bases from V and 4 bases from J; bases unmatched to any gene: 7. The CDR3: CASSLPHRGGTEAFF. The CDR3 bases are TGTGCCAGCAGTTTACCCCACAGGGGAGGCACTGAAGCTTTCTTT.

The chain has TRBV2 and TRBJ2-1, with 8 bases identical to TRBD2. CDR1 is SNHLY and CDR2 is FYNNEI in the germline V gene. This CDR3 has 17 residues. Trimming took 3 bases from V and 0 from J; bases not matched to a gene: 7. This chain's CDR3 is CASSDDRAGDSYNEQFF. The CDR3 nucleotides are TGTGCCAGCAGTGACGATAGAGCGGGAGACTCCTACAATGAGCAGTTCTTC.

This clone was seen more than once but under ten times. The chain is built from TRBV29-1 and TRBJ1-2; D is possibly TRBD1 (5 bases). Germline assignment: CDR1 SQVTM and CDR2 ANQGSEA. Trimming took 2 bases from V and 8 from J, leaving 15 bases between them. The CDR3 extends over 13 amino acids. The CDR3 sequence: CSVEPPGSGGYTF. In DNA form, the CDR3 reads TGCAGCGTTGAACCTCCGGGCTCAGGGGGCTACACCTTC. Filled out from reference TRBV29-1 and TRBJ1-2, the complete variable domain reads SAVISQKPSRDICQRGTSLTIQCQVDSQVTMMFWYRQQPGQSLTLIATANQGSEATYESGFVIDKFPISRPNLTFSTLTVSNMSPEDSSIYLCSVEPPGSGGYTFGSGTRLTVV.